This TCR beta chain derives from a study of cytotoxic CD8 clonotypes in ibrutinib-treated CLL. Study overall: Collecting the response samples happened after a median 12 months of treatment, with a range of 6 to 36.

Profiling relied on immunoSEQ multiplex PCR, and the TCRdb table lists in-frame clones only, not all of them. The table records some 200,000 clones, over 65% of them present only once. Concerning this clone: Its antigen is not known.

Study results and caveats: Public clonotypes were seen rarely and were contracted or stable on treatment.

In germline, CDR1 is SGHTA, CDR2 FQGNSA. This CDR3 spans 16 amino acids. V was pared by 5 bases and J by 1 base, with 18 bases between. The chain recombines TRBV7-2 with TRBJ2-7, with D perhaps given as TRBD1 or TRBD2 (5 bases each). This sequence was found in a human donor with chronic lymphocytic leukemia. The sequenced sample was PBMCs, obtained after 12 months of ibrutinib treatment. CDR3 in DNA: TGTGCCAGCAGCCCATACGGGACGAGCCATTCCTACGAGCAGTACTTC. Protein: CASSPYGTSHSYEQYF.